This T cell receptor (beta chain) was identified in a study of patients and donors after allogeneic stem cell transplantation (dated by TCRdb to the early 2020s). The library was prepared using RT-PCR. Sequencing took place on a NextSeq 550. Clones were called with MiXCR by TCRdb after fastp trimmed the public reads at Q25, and only in-frame beta chains were retained. Rows matching on CDR3 protein sequence are summarized as one entry with the most common DNA and genes. The sample table lists 50,000 to 60,000 distinct CDR3 sequences, about an eighth of them with a count of one. The biggest ten clones account for less than 35% of the sample. A few counts support this clonotype. Its antigen is currently not known. No base-level quality is on record; no much larger clone is a single base apart. CDR1 SGHRS and CDR2 YFSETQ are derived from the germline V gene. V gives up 0 bases and J gives up 2 bases, and the segment between their germline ends measures 15 bases. The CDR3 contains 16 residues, cysteine and phenylalanine counted. Just the 48-base CDR3 DNA is kept, in frame starting at base 1.

The receptor was derived from a human donor who was either an allogeneic HSCT recipient or a stem cell or donor lymphocyte infusion donor (not recorded which). It is not recorded whose cells these are; they may come from a transplant donor. This chain joins TRBV5-1 to TRBJ2-7; a confident D gene designation cannot be given. The specimen was blood, either unsorted or a sorted T cell fraction (not recorded which). The CDR3 amino acid sequence is: CASSLVPSDLAYEQYF. The DNA sequence is given as TGCGCCAGCAGCTTGGTCCCCTCGGACCTAGCCTACGAGCAGTACTTC.